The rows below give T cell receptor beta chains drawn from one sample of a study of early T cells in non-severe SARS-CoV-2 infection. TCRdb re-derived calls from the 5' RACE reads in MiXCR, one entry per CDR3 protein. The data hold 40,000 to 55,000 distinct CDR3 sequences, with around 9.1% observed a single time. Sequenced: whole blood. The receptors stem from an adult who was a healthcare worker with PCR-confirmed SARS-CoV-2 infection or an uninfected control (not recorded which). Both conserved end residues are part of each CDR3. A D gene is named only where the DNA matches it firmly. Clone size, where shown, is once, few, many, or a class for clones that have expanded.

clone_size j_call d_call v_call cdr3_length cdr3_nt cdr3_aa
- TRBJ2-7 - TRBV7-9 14 TGTGCCAGCACCCCGGCGTCGCTCTGGGACGAGCAGTACTTC CASTPASLWDEQYF
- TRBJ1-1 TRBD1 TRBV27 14 TGTGCCAGCAGCACAGGGGTCTGGAACACTGAAGCTTTCTTT CASSTGVWNTEAFF
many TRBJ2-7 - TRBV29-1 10 TGCAGCGTTACAACCTACGAGCAGTACTTC CSVTTYEQYF
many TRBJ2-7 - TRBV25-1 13 TGTGCCAGCAAAGGTGGGGGTCCCGGCGAGCAGTACTTC CASKGGGPGEQYF
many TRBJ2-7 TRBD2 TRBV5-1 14 TGCGCCAGCAGCCCGACTAGCGGTTCCTACGAGCAGTACTTC CASSPTSGSYEQYF
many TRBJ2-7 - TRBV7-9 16 TGTGCCAGCAGCTCCAAGGACCCCAAGGGCTCCTACGAGCAGTACTTC CASSSKDPKGSYEQYF
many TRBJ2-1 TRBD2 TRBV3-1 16 TGTGCCAGCAGCCAAGTCGCGGGAGAGTCCTACAATGAGCAGTTCTTC CASSQVAGESYNEQFF
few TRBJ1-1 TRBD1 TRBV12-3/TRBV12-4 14 TGTGCCAGCAGCGGACAGGGGGACCGAGCTCGGGCTTTCTTT CASSGQGDRARAFF
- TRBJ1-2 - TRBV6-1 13 TGTGCCAGCAGTCCGGGAACCAACTATGGCTACACCTTC CASSPGTNYGYTF
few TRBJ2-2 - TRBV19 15 TGTGCCAGTAGTATACAACACAAGAACACCGGGGAGCTGTTTTTT CASSIQHKNTGELFF
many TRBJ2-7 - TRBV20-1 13 TGCAGTGTCCCCGACCTGAGCTCCTACGAGCAGTACTTC CSVPDLSSYEQYF
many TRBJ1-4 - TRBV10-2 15 TGCGCCAGCAGTGAGGATCGACAGCTTAATGAAAAACTGTTTTTT CASSEDRQLNEKLFF
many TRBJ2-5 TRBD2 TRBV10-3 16 TGTGCCATCAGCCTTCATTCGGGAGGCACTCAAGAGACCCAGTACTTC CAISLHSGGTQETQYF
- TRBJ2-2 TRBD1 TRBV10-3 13 TGTGCCATCTTGGACAGGGACACCGGGGAGCTGTTTTTT CAILDRDTGELFF
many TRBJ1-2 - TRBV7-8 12 TGTGCCAGCAGCCCCCTGGACTATGGCTACACCTTC CASSPLDYGYTF
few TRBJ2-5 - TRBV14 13 TGTGCCAGCAGCCAAGATGAGTGGGAGACCCAGTACTTC CASSQDEWETQYF
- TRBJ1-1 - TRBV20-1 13 TGCAGTGCCCAGGGCGTTCAAAACACTGAAGCTTTCTTT CSAQGVQNTEAFF
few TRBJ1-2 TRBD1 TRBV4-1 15 TGCGCCAGCAGCCAGTCCGCGCAGGGGGCGGATGGCTACACCTTC CASSQSAQGADGYTF
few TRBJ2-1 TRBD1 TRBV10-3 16 TGTGCCATCAGTGACCTCGGGAAGGGGGCCTTCGTTGAGCAGTTCTTC CAISDLGKGAFVEQFF
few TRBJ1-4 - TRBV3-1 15 TGTGCCAGCAGCCAAGGATGGCGGACTAATGAAAAACTGTTTTTT CASSQGWRTNEKLFF
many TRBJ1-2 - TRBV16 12 TGTGCCAGCAGCCAAGGTTCTGGGCGGTTAGCCTTC CASSQGSGRLAF
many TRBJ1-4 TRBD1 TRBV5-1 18 TGCGCCAGCAGCTTGCCGGGACAGATACCAACAACTAATGAAAAACTGTTTTTT CASSLPGQIPTTNEKLFF
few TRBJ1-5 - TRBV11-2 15 TGTGCCAGCAGCTTAGAGGGGACCCGCAATCAGCCCCAGCATTTT CASSLEGTRNQPQHF
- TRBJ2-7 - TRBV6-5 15 TGTGCCAGCAGTTACGGGGGGTTGGGAACCTACGAGCAGTACTTC CASSYGGLGTYEQYF
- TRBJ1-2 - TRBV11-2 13 TGTGCCAGCAGCTTAGATATGTCCTATGGCTACACCTTC CASSLDMSYGYTF
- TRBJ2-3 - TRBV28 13 TGTGCCAGCAGTTTGTATCAGCCAGATACGCAGTATTTT CASSLYQPDTQYF
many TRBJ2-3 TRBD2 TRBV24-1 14 TGTGCCACCAGTCGCCCCTCGGGAAGCGGGGCGCAGTATTTT CATSRPSGSGAQYF
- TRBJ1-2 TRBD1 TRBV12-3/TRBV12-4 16 TGTGCCAGCAGTTCCCAAACAGGGGGCGTTTACTATGGCTACACCTTC CASSSQTGGVYYGYTF
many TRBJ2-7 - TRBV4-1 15 TGCGCCAGCAGCTCTACGATGGACCTCTCCTACGAGCAGTACTTC CASSSTMDLSYEQYF
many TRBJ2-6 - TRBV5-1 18 TGCGCCAGCAGCGCCTCAGGTTTATCCAACTCTGGGGCCAACGTCCTGACTTTC CASSASGLSNSGANVLTF
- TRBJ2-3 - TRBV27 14 TGTGCCAGCAGTTTATCGGTCTTCGCAGATACGCAGTATTTT CASSLSVFADTQYF
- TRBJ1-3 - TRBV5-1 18 TGCGCCAGCAGCCCCCTTCCCAGGGATACGAACTCTGGAAACACCATATATTTT CASSPLPRDTNSGNTIYF
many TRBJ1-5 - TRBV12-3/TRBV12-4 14 TGTGCCAGCAGTTTTTCCCCTAGCAATCAGCCCCAGCATTTT CASSFSPSNQPQHF
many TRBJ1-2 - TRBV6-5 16 TGTGCCAGCAGTTACTCAGCCCTCGAGGGTTACTATGGCTACACCTTC CASSYSALEGYYGYTF
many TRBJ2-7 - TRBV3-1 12 TGTGCCAGCAGCCAAGACCCCTACGAGCAGTACTTC CASSQDPYEQYF
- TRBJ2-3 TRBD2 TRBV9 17 TGTGTCAGCAGCGCAATGGGACTAGCGAAGAGCACAGATACGCAGTATTTT CVSSAMGLAKSTDTQYF
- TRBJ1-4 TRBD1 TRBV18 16 TGTGCCAGCTCACCATCACAGGGGAAGGCTAATGAAAAACTGTTTTTT CASSPSQGKANEKLFF
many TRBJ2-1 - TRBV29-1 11 TGCAGCGTGGCCGTGGGCAATGAGCAGTTCTTC CSVAVGNEQFF
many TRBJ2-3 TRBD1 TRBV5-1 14 TGCGCCAGCAGGTTACAGGGGGCAGCAGATACGCAGTATTTT CASRLQGAADTQYF
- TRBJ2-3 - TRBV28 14 TGTGCCACCCTGGGACGAAGGGTTGGAGATACGCAGTATTTT CATLGRRVGDTQYF
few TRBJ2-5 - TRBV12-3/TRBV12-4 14 TGTGCCAGCAGCCCCCCCAGCGCGGGAGAGACCCAGTACTTC CASSPPSAGETQYF
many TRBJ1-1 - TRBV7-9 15 TGTGCCAGCAGCCAGGGACCCAAGAGTAACACTGAAGCTTTCTTT CASSQGPKSNTEAFF
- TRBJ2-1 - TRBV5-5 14 TGTGCCAGCAGCTTGGTGGGGCGAGGGAATGAGCAGTTCTTC CASSLVGRGNEQFF
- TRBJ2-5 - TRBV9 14 TGTGTCAGCAGCGCTGACCAGGGGTGGGAGACCCAGTACTTC CVSSADQGWETQYF
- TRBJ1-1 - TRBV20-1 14 TGCAGTGCTAGTCCTACACGGGGAGGGACTGAAGCTTTCTTT CSASPTRGGTEAFF
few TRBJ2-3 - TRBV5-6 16 TGTGCCAGCACCCTTTTGGGCAGGGGACACACAGATACGCAGTATTTT CASTLLGRGHTDTQYF
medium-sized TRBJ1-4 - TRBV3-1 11 TGTGCCAGCAGCCAAGATATGACGAGATTTTTT CASSQDMTRFF
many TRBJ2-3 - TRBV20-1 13 TGCAGTGCTAGGGTTGGGGCCACAGATACGCAGTATTTT CSARVGATDTQYF